This TCR beta chain came from a study of T cells in Graves' hyperthyroidism and ophthalmopathy. In this sample, this clonotype turned up many times. Its target is unknown. There were TCR beta CDR3 regions amplified from RNA transcripts. The TCR CDR3 first-round RT-PCR relied on the HTBI primer set. TCRdb ran MiXCR on the multiplex PCR reads and lists one entry per CDR3 protein. Of 550,000 to 800,000 distinct CDR3 sequences in the sample, roughly 17% are singletons; the top ten hold 15%. Study outcomes and limitations: Ophthalmopathy was told apart from stable hyperthyroidism by a 13 V-J model. Most expanded thyroid clonotypes above 0.001 recurred in blood.

The source is a man over 45 with Graves' hyperthyroidism. Sequenced: blood.

Written as DNA, the CDR3 is TGTGCCAGCAGCTTAGCCGGGACAGGCTCCTACAATGAGCAGTTCTTC. It specifies CASSLAGTGSYNEQFF. The chain recombines TRBV7-8 with TRBJ2-1; TRBD1 agrees at 8 bases. V shed 0 bases, J shed 0 bases, and the junction held 1 base outside the gene matches. The CDR3 has 16 residues. Germline V CDR1 and CDR2: SGHVS, FQNEAQ. The variable domain in full, completed from reference TRBV7-8 and TRBJ2-1, reads GAGVSQSPRYKVAKRGQDVALRCDPISGHVSLFWYQQALGQGPEFLTYFQNEAQLDKSGLPSDRFFAERPEGSVSTLKIQRTQQEDSAVYLCASSLAGTGSYNEQFFGPGTRLTVL.